Shown below are 21 T cell receptor beta chains from a single sample sequenced in a study of blood T cells in healthy people across ages. With a J-beta primer mix and a sample-barcoded 5' primer, a second PCR ran 7 to 11 cycles. Each CDR3 protein gets one entry after TCRdb re-called the 5' RACE reads with MiXCR. This repertoire shows fewer than 800,000 distinct CDR3 sequences, under 25% found once; its top ten account for more than 3%. The sequenced sample consisted of blood. These receptors were taken from a man between 65 and 79 years old in good health.

The V and J genes are TRBV24-1 and TRBJ2-6, with D perhaps matching TRBD1 or TRBD2 (5 bases each). The ends were cut back, 5 bases at V and 0 bases at J, with 16 bases in the middle. This CDR3 is 18 amino acids long. Germline values: CDR1 KGHDR, CDR2 SFDVKD. The CDR3 reads CATSVSRDGTSGANVLTF. Here the CDR3 DNA reads TGTGCCACCAGTGTCTCCCGGGACGGAACCTCTGGGGCCAACGTCCTGACTTTC.

This clonotype was observed a handful of times. This sequence joins TRBV20-1 and TRBJ2-1; the match to TRBD1 covers 7 bases. V lost 5 bases, J lost 0 bases, and 4 bases stayed unmatched. CDR3 length equals 14 residues. Per germline, CDR1 DFQATT and CDR2 SNEGSKA (reference sequence). CDR3 nucleotides: TGCAGTGCTGGACAGGTCAGCTCCTACAATGAGCAGTTCTTC. The encoded protein is CSAGQVSSYNEQFF.

The chain couples TRBV20-1 to TRBJ2-3; 9 bases are a match to TRBD2. V was clipped by 0 bases and J by 6 bases; unmatched bases: 10. The germline CDR1 and CDR2 sequences are DFQATT and SNEGSKA (reference sequence). The CDR3 is 16 residues long. CDR3 sequence reads: CSARDRLAGPRDTQYF. CDR3 nucleotide sequence: TGCAGTGCTAGAGATCGGCTAGCGGGGCCCCGGGATACGCAGTATTTT.

The gene calls are TRBV19 and TRBJ2-1; the match to TRBD1 covers 8 bases. The CDR3 has 15 residues. Germline trimming cut 4 bases from V and 0 bases from J; bases unmatched to any gene: 2. Germline V CDR1 and CDR2: LNHDA, SQIVND (reference sequence). The CDR3 region has the DNA TGTGCCAGTAGTACAACAGGGGGCTCCTACAATGAGCAGTTCTTC. Its protein is CASSTTGGSYNEQFF.

This clonotype has more than one count but fewer than ten. The chain combines TRBV20-1 with TRBJ2-2; D perhaps matches TRBD2 (5 bases). The CDR3 runs to 14 residues. The V end was cut by 0 bases, the J end by 5 bases, with 10 bases between. The V gene's germline CDR1 is DFQATT and CDR2 SNEGSKA (reference sequence). The DNA of the CDR3 is TGCAGTGCTAGAGAACTAGATTCGACCGGGGAGCTGTTTTTT. It yields the protein CSARELDSTGELFF.

V and J are TRBV6-6 and TRBJ2-1; 8 bases align to TRBD1. The DNA matches TRBJ2-7 better at its end, which makes the J call doubtful. The CDR3 totals 16 residues. From germline, CDR1 is MNHNY and CDR2 SVGAGI (reference sequence). Written as DNA, the CDR3 is TGTGCCAGCAGTTACGAGGGAGGAGACAGGGGCTACGAGCAGTACTTC. It specifies CASSYEGGDRGYEQYF.

This chain links TRBV9 with TRBJ2-5; 9 bases align to TRBD2. CDR1 and CDR2 (germline): SGDLS, YYNGEE. J lost 0 bases, V lost 6 bases, and 15 bases had no gene match. The CDR3 is 18 amino acids. The DNA of the CDR3 is TGTGCCAGCAACGGACCACCCTTTAGCGGGAGCCACCAAGAGACCCAGTACTTC. This gives the protein CASNGPPFSGSHQETQYF.

The chain recombines TRBV28 with TRBJ2-4; TRBD1 agrees at 10 bases. The CDR3 totals 15 residues. CDR1 and CDR2 from the germline V gene are MDHEN and SYDVKM. The V and J ends lost 2 bases and 6 bases, in that order; junction bases with no gene match: 4. CDR3 nucleotides: TGTGCCAGCAGTTTAGGGACAGGGGATTTAAACATTCAGTACTTC. Its protein is CASSLGTGDLNIQYF.

This clonotype was seen only a few times. J is TRBJ1-6 and V is TRBV25-1; 8 nucleotides agree with TRBD1. Germline loops: CDR1 MGHDK, CDR2 SYGVNS. This CDR3 has 13 amino acids. J was trimmed by 9 bases and V by 6 bases; bases with no gene match: 4. The DNA for the CDR3 is TGTGCCAGCAGGGGACAGGTCGGTTCACCCCTCCACTTT. This encodes CASRGQVGSPLHF. Full variable domain (rest looked up from reference TRBV25-1 and TRBJ1-6): EADIYQTPRYLVIGTGKKITLECSQTMGHDKMYWYQQDPGMELHLIHYSYGVNSTEKGDLSSESTVSRIRTEHFPLTLESARPSHTSQYLCASRGQVGSPLHFGNGTRLTVT.

This clonotype was seen at least ten times. The chain uses TRBV5-1 and TRBJ1-3, with D perhaps matching TRBD1 (6 bases). CDR3 length equals 14 residues. Germline V gives CDR1 SGHRS, CDR2 YFSETQ. V gave up 3 bases and J gave up 4 bases, with 11 bases separating them. CDR3 in amino acids: CASSSDGQGNTIYF. The CDR3, as DNA: TGCGCCAGCAGCTCCGACGGACAGGGAAACACCATATATTTT. Filled out from reference TRBV5-1 and TRBJ1-3, the complete variable domain reads KAGVTQTPRYLIKTRGQQVTLSCSPISGHRSVSWYQQTPGQGLQFLFEYFSETQRNKGNFPGRFSGRQFSNSRSEMNVSTLELGDSALYLCASSSDGQGNTIYFGEGSWLTVV.

This clonotype showed up just a few times. This rearrangement joins TRBV20-1 to TRBJ2-2, with 11 bases aligning to TRBD2. The CDR3 sequence is 15 residues long. Germline assignment: CDR1 DFQATT and CDR2 SNEGSKA (reference sequence). Trimming cost V 4 bases and J 4 bases; bases outside gene matches: 5. CDR3 sequence: CSAKQGTSGTGELFF. In DNA form, the CDR3 reads TGCAGTGCTAAGCAAGGGACTAGCGGCACCGGGGAGCTGTTTTTT.

Note on this clonotype: A single base separates this from a much larger clone, so it may be a read error. This chain links TRBV12-3 or TRBV12-4 with TRBJ2-1; TRBD2 aligns across 12 bases. The CDR3 covers 16 residues. CDR3 coding DNA: TGTGCCGGCAGTTTAGCGCGACTAGCGGGAGTCCCTGAGCAGTTCTTC. It yields the protein CAGSLARLAGVPEQFF.

The chain employs TRBV20-1 and TRBJ2-5, with D possibly being TRBD1 (6 bases). The germline CDR1 and CDR2 sequences are DFQATT and SNEGSKA (reference sequence). The CDR3 is made up of 14 amino acids. The ends were cut back, 0 bases at V and 2 bases at J, with 10 bases in the middle. This CDR3 is CSARDWGQQETQYF. CDR3 coding DNA: TGCAGTGCTAGAGATTGGGGACAACAAGAGACCCAGTACTTC.

This clonotype was seen a handful of times. This chain joins TRBV6-1 and TRBJ1-2, with TRBD1 identical over 10 bases. The CDR3 length is 17 residues. Germline V gene data show CDR1 as MNHNS and CDR2 as SASEGT. V trimming: 6 bases; J trimming: 7 bases; junction bases outside the gene matches: 17. The CDR3 here is CASSNYHRDRGSGGYTF. In nucleotides, the CDR3 is TGTGCCAGCAGCAATTACCACCGGGACAGGGGATCTGGTGGCTACACCTTC.

This clonotype was seen a handful of times. This chain connects TRBV9 to TRBJ2-5; 12 bases are shared with TRBD2. The end of the DNA fits TRBJ2-1 better, so the J call may be wrong. The CDR3 covers 15 residues. Looked up from germline, CDR1 is SGDLS and CDR2 is YYNGEE. The CDR3 region is CASSVTSGSEVEQFF. CDR3 DNA: TGTGCCAGCAGCGTGACTAGCGGGAGTGAGGTTGAGCAGTTCTTC.

V gene TRBV27 combines with J gene TRBJ2-5; D remains ambiguous. CDR1 MNHEY and CDR2 SMNVEV come from the germline V gene (reference sequence). The CDR3 has 13 amino acids. V dropped 3 bases and J dropped 10 bases, with 15 bases sitting between them. The CDR3 protein is CASSFNRQSSQYF. Here the CDR3 DNA reads TGTGCCAGCAGTTTTAATCGGCAATCGAGCCAGTACTTC.

The V gene is TRBV7-3, the J gene TRBJ2-2, with 7 bases lining up with TRBD2. CDR1 is SGHTA, CDR2 FQGTGA, per germline. This CDR3 has 16 amino acids. The ends lost 1 base at V and 8 bases at J; junction bases unmatched: 10. The CDR3 loop is CASSLRSTSSWGELFF. The CDR3 coding sequence is TGTGCCAGCAGCTTAAGATCGACTAGCTCTTGGGGGGAGCTGTTTTTT.

This clonotype was seen only once. Here the CDR3 reads CAIRPGTSGTYEQYF. The DNA of the CDR3 is TGTGCCATCAGACCCGGGACTAGCGGGACCTACGAGCAGTACTTC. J is TRBJ2-7 and V is TRBV10-3, with 13 bases fitting TRBD2. Trimming at V came to 6 bases and at J to 2 bases, leaving 4 bases not matched to a gene. CDR1 and CDR2 from the germline V gene are ENHRY and SYGVKD. CDR3 length equals 15 residues.

This chain joins TRBV7-6 and TRBJ2-1; D may be TRBD2 (5 bases). The ends were cut back, 4 bases at V and 0 bases at J, with 10 bases in the middle. CDR1 and CDR2 from the germline V gene are SGHVS and FNYEAQ. The CDR3 is 15 amino acids. The CDR3 here is CASSSIEGSYNEQFF. The CDR3 DNA reads as TGTGCCAGCAGCTCCATCGAGGGCTCCTACAATGAGCAGTTCTTC.

The chain combines TRBV4-3 with TRBJ2-7; weak D call: TRBD1 (5 bases). The CDR3 consists of 14 residues. Per germline, CDR1 LGHNA and CDR2 YSLEER. V lost 0 bases and J lost 3, with 9 bases in between. CDR3 sequence (DNA): TGCGCCAGCAGCCAAGATAGGGGCAACTACGAGCAGTACTTC. Translated, it gives CASSQDRGNYEQYF.

J is TRBJ2-2 and V is TRBV12-3 or TRBV12-4; 7 bases are a match to TRBD1. This CDR3 is built from 15 residues. Trimming cost V 5 bases and J 5 bases; bases outside gene matches: 8. The CDR3 sequence: CASSPRQGETGELFF. In nucleotides, the CDR3 is TGTGCCAGCAGTCCTCGACAGGGAGAGACCGGGGAGCTGTTTTTT.